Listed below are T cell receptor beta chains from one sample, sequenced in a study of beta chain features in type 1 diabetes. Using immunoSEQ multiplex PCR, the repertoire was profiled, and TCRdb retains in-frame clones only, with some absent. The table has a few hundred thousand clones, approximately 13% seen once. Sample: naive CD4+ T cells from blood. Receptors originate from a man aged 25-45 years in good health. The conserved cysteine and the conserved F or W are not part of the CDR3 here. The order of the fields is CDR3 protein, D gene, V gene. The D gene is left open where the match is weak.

cdr3_aa: ASRRKDTQY; d_call: -; v_call: TRBV6-5
cdr3_aa: ASSFRQGGNTEAF; d_call: -; v_call: TRBV7-9
cdr3_aa: ASSQDVWMDGYT; d_call: -; v_call: TRBV4-1
cdr3_aa: ASSPWGQEDEKLF; d_call: TRBD1; v_call: TRBV5-1
cdr3_aa: KQIPKETQY; d_call: -; v_call: TRBV12-5
cdr3_aa: ASSGTGKGTDTQY; d_call: TRBD1; v_call: TRBV2
cdr3_aa: ASTFGARVGDSPLH; d_call: -; v_call: TRBV5-6
cdr3_aa: ASSHAGQFEQF; d_call: -; v_call: TRBV4-3
cdr3_aa: ASRRLTGSGGQF; d_call: -; v_call: TRBV6-5
cdr3_aa: ASSPSSGTGDNEQF; d_call: TRBD1; v_call: TRBV18
cdr3_aa: ASSDRGAPYNEQF; d_call: -; v_call: TRBV2
cdr3_aa: ASSQDLAGAN; d_call: -; v_call: TRBV14
cdr3_aa: ASSLRWRDSFNEQF; d_call: -; v_call: TRBV7-8
cdr3_aa: ASSLALSGTGRNEQF; d_call: TRBD1; v_call: TRBV11-2
cdr3_aa: ASSSGQGSNEKLF; d_call: -; v_call: TRBV11-3
cdr3_aa: ASGLFPSIKETQY; d_call: -; v_call: TRBV12-5
cdr3_aa: ASSRGLAGPDTQY; d_call: TRBD2; v_call: TRBV5-1
cdr3_aa: ASSQTRQIGELF; d_call: -; v_call: TRBV14
cdr3_aa: ASSATGLRSEQF; d_call: -; v_call: TRBV7-2
cdr3_aa: ASLGPTQPQH; d_call: -; v_call: TRBV19
cdr3_aa: ASSLAEGEGVEKLF; d_call: -; v_call: TRBV5-1
cdr3_aa: SHREGNTEAF; d_call: -; v_call: TRBV29-1